The 24 T cell receptor beta chains below come from one sample, sequenced in a study of T cell responses to AZD1222 COVID-19 vaccine. The method was immunoSEQ multiplex PCR; TCRdb's version includes in-frame clones alone and lacks a portion of them. The sample includes 200,000 to 250,000 clones, around 93% of them seen just once. The material was peripheral blood, obtained on day 0 of MenACWY control vaccination. The receptors originated from an adult in good health.

Comment on this clone: A junction boundary mismatches the germline segment, possibly from a read error. CDR3 sequence: CASSKGQGNAEAFF. The CDR3 DNA sequence: TGTGCCAGCAGTAAAGGACAGGGGAACGCTGAAGCTTTCTTT. The rearrangement links TRBV2 to TRBJ1-1; 9 nucleotides agree with TRBD1. Germline values: CDR1 SNHLY, CDR2 FYNNEI. There are 14 residues in the CDR3.

The CDR3 region has the DNA TGCACCCAACTCTCTGGGGCAGTCGATGGCTACACCTTC. This codes for CTQLSGAVDGYTF. The rearrangement joins TRBV1 to TRBJ1-2; TRBD1 is the table's D call, not checked against the DNA. TRBV1 is shown as a pseudogene. CDR3 size: 13 residues.

The chain combines TRBV12-3 or TRBV12-4 with TRBJ1-4, with 7 bases lining up with TRBD1. The CDR3 consists of 13 residues. With V trimmed by 3 bases and J by 10 bases, 5 bases remained unmatched. The CDR3 DNA is TGTGCCAGCAGTTTTTACAGGGGCGCAAAACTGTTTTTT. It translates to CASSFYRGAKLFF.

The CDR3 here is CASLTAMNTEAFF. CDR3 in DNA: TGTGCCAGCTTGACAGCCATGAACACTGAAGCTTTCTTT. The chain is built from TRBV28 and TRBJ1-1, with a possible D match to TRBD1 (5 bases). The CDR3 has 13 amino acids. V gave up 8 bases and J gave up 0 bases, with 10 bases separating them. CDR1 is MDHEN, CDR2 SYDVKM, per germline.

This chain links TRBV3-1 (or the pseudogene TRBV3-2) with TRBJ2-2; D possibly corresponds to TRBD1 (5 bases). Trimming stripped 2 bases from V and 6 bases from J, with 7 bases between. CDR3 length: 13 residues. Germline V CDR1 and CDR2: LGHDT, YNNKEL (reference sequence). The CDR3 loop reads CASSQRGAGELFF. CDR3 nucleotides: TGTGCCAGCAGCCAAAGGGGCGCCGGGGAGCTGTTTTTT.

This clone occurred once. The chain recombines TRBV2 with TRBJ1-2; weak D call: TRBD1 (5 bases). The germline CDR1 and CDR2 sequences are SNHLY and FYNNEI. The ends were cut back, 1 base at V and 7 bases at J, with 16 bases in the middle. The CDR3 consists of 15 residues. The CDR3 is CASSEVGVTRGGYTF. DNA for the CDR3: TGTGCCAGCAGTGAAGTGGGGGTGACTAGGGGTGGCTACACCTTC. Filled out from reference TRBV2 and TRBJ1-2, the complete variable domain reads EPEVTQTPSHQVTQMGQEVILRCVPISNHLYFYWYRQILGQKVEFLVSFYNNEISEKSEIFDDQFSVERPDGSNFTLKIRSTKLEDSAMYFCASSEVGVTRGGYTFGSGTRLTVV.

This clone was counted between two and nine times. This sequence joins TRBV7-3 and TRBJ2-2; D not resolved. The CDR3 covers 15 residues. CDR1 and CDR2 (germline): SGHTA, FQGTGA. Trimming stripped 5 bases from V and 1 base from J, with 11 bases between. CDR3 coding DNA: TGTGCCAGCAGCCCGGGCCCCTTGAACACCGGGGAGCTGTTTTTT. Its protein is CASSPGPLNTGELFF.

The V gene is TRBV6-2 or TRBV6-3, the J gene TRBJ1-5; D possibly corresponds to TRBD1 (5 bases). CDR1 and CDR2 from the germline V gene are MNHEY and SVGEGT. The germline V and J ends were trimmed by 5 bases and 6 bases, with 23 bases remaining between them. The CDR3 sequence is 17 residues long. This CDR3 reads CASSSHVSTGRAQPQHF. In nucleotides, the CDR3 is TGTGCCAGCAGTAGTCATGTTTCCACAGGTCGCGCTCAGCCCCAGCATTTT.

V usage is TRBV3-1 (or the pseudogene TRBV3-2) and J usage is TRBJ2-1, with 7 bases fitting TRBD2. The CDR3 is 16 amino acids. The ends lost 0 bases at V and 2 bases at J; junction bases unmatched: 4. Germline values: CDR1 LGHDT, CDR2 YNNKEL (reference sequence). This CDR3 is CASSQDRLAAYNEQFF. The DNA for the CDR3 is TGTGCCAGCAGCCAAGACCGACTAGCCGCCTACAATGAGCAGTTCTTC.

This clone was found once. V gene TRBV2 combines with J gene TRBJ2-7, with D tentatively TRBD2 (6 bases). V was pared by 3 bases and J by 4 bases, with 13 bases between. Germline-derived CDR1 and CDR2 are SNHLY and FYNNEI. This CDR3 contains 14 residues. The CDR3 nucleotides read TGTGCCAGCAGTGATTCTCCAGGGACTTACGAGCAGTACTTC. It specifies CASSDSPGTYEQYF.

The chain carries TRBV12-3 or TRBV12-4 and TRBJ1-4; D is ambiguous. This CDR3 has 13 residues. V lost 3 bases and J lost 2, with 4 bases in between. The DNA for the CDR3 is TGTGCCAGCAGTTTGAGTACTAATGAAAAACTGTTTTTT. Its protein product is CASSLSTNEKLFF.

J is TRBJ2-3 and V is TRBV5-1; D is undetermined. The V and J ends lost 0 bases and 5 bases respectively, with 16 bases between them. Germline V lookup: CDR1 SGHRS, CDR2 YFSETQ. This CDR3 is 16 amino acids long. In nucleotides, the CDR3 is TGCGCCAGCAGCTTGGATCAGGCGGCGGTTTTAGATACGCAGTATTTT. Its translation: CASSLDQAAVLDTQYF.

The chain is built from TRBV4-3 and TRBJ1-2; tentative D call: TRBD1 (5 bases). Trimming took off 0 bases at V and 4 bases at J, with 9 bases between the two ends. The CDR3 length is 14 residues. Looked up from germline, CDR1 is LGHNA and CDR2 is YSLEER. The CDR3 DNA follows: TGCGCCAGCAGCCAAGATATTGACAGCTATGGCTACACCTTC. Its translation: CASSQDIDSYGYTF.

This chain's CDR3 is CASSPDFGIGNSYEQYF. DNA of the CDR3: TGTGCCAGCAGCCCGGATTTCGGAATAGGCAACTCCTACGAGCAGTACTTC. The genes are TRBV28 and TRBJ2-7; unclear D gene. CDR1 is MDHEN, CDR2 SYDVKM, per germline. The CDR3 sequence is 17 residues long. V shed 6 bases and J shed 0 bases, with 21 bases lying between them. Based on the CDR3 plus reference TRBV28 and TRBJ2-7, the full variable domain is DVKVTQSSRYLVKRTGEKVFLECVQDMDHENMFWYRQDPGLGLRLIYFSYDVKMKEKGDIPEGYSVSREKKERFSLILESASTNQTSMYLCASSPDFGIGNSYEQYFGPGTRLTVT.

This clone was seen only once. This chain uses TRBV30 with TRBJ2-7; D is undetermined. The CDR3 sequence is 12 residues long. V lost 2 bases and J 1 base, leaving 6 bases between the germline ends. Germline V gives CDR1 GTSNPN, CDR2 SVGIG (reference sequence). As DNA, the CDR3 is TGTGCCTGGAGTACACTATCCTACGAGCAGTACTTC. It is translated as CAWSTLSYEQYF.

The chain carries TRBV6-4 and TRBJ2-1, with D perhaps matching TRBD1 (5 bases). The CDR3 spans 12 residues. V gave up 5 bases and J gave up 10 bases, with 12 bases separating them. Germline CDR1 MRHNA, CDR2 SNTAGT. The CDR3 sequence is CASSHGAGEQFF. The CDR3 DNA sequence: TGTGCCAGCAGTCATGGGGCTGGGGAGCAGTTCTTC.

The chain couples TRBV5-1 to TRBJ2-3, with TRBD1 identical over 7 bases. The germline V gene encodes CDR1 SGHRS and CDR2 YFSETQ. The CDR3 contains 15 residues. V gave up 4 bases and J gave up 5 bases; unmatched junction bases: 10. The DNA of the CDR3 is TGCGCCAGCAGCCAGACAGGGATGATAGGAGATACGCAGTATTTT. Its translation: CASSQTGMIGDTQYF.

As to this clone: At the DNA level, this CDR3 is encoded by other sequences in the same sample as well. The chain links TRBV5-5 to TRBJ2-2; D ambiguous. Germline assignment: CDR1 SGHKS and CDR2 YYEKEE (reference sequence). This CDR3 has 12 amino acids. The V end was cut by 4 bases, the J end by 2 bases, with 3 bases between. The CDR3 sequence: CASSPNTGELFF. The CDR3 DNA is TGTGCCAGCAGCCCCAACACCGGGGAGCTGTTTTTT.

The chain is built from TRBV4-2 and TRBJ2-5; the match to TRBD2 covers 12 bases. V was pared by 1 base and J by 2 bases, with 11 bases of the junction left unmatched. This CDR3 is 19 amino acids long. Germline V gene data show CDR1 as LGHNA and CDR2 as YNFKEQ. CDR3 residues: CASSQAGLAGGWGQETQYF. The CDR3 region has the DNA TGTGCCAGCAGCCAAGCCGGGCTAGCGGGGGGGTGGGGTCAAGAGACCCAGTACTTC.

The chain combines TRBV6-1 with TRBJ1-2; 7 bases fit TRBD1. The germline CDR1 and CDR2 sequences are MNHNS and SASEGT. J gave up 6 bases and V 2 bases, and 6 bases lay outside the gene matches. The CDR3 is 14 residues long. CDR3 bases: TGTGCCAGCAGTGAAACAGGGGTGGAGGATGGCTACACCTTC. Protein sequence: CASSETGVEDGYTF.

As for this clone: A read error may explain this, as a much larger clone is one base away. V gene TRBV7-6 combines with J gene TRBJ2-2, with unresolved D. Per germline, CDR1 SGHVS and CDR2 FNYEAQ. This CDR3 has 14 amino acids. The V end lost 1 base, the J end lost 1 base, and 4 bases lay between the germline ends. The CDR3 DNA reads as TGTGCCAGCAGCTTAGTCCAGAACACCGGGGAGCTGTTTTTT. Its protein is CASSLVQNTGELFF.

As concerns this clone: The sample holds other DNA sequences that translate to the same CDR3. The CDR3 region is CASSPDRNQPQHF. The CDR3 bases are TGTGCCAGTAGTCCAGACAGGAATCAGCCCCAGCATTTT. The chain employs TRBV19 and TRBJ1-5; a possible D gene is TRBD1 (6 bases). Trimming stripped 5 bases from V and 4 bases from J, with 9 bases between. CDR3 length: 13 residues. Per the germline V gene, CDR1 is LNHDA and CDR2 is SQIVND (reference sequence).

The chain combines TRBV7-8 with TRBJ2-7; a possible D gene is TRBD1 (5 bases). Between the trimmed V and J ends, which lost 2 bases and 5 bases, there was a span of 16 bases. CDR3 length: 15 amino acids. Per germline, CDR1 SGHVS and CDR2 FQNEAQ. CDR3 nucleotide sequence: TGTGCCAGCAGCTTATACTCTTACAGGTCGCACGAGCAGTACTTC. Translation gives CASSLYSYRSHEQYF.

The chain has TRBV7-6 and TRBJ2-2; TRBD1 aligns across 7 bases. From germline, CDR1 is SGHVS and CDR2 FNYEAQ. The CDR3 consists of 16 residues. The V segment lost 6 bases and the J segment 2 bases; nucleotides outside the gene matches: 9. CDR3 region: CASSTRQGENTGELFF. The CDR3 nucleotides are TGTGCCAGCAGTACTCGACAGGGAGAAAACACCGGGGAGCTGTTTTTT.